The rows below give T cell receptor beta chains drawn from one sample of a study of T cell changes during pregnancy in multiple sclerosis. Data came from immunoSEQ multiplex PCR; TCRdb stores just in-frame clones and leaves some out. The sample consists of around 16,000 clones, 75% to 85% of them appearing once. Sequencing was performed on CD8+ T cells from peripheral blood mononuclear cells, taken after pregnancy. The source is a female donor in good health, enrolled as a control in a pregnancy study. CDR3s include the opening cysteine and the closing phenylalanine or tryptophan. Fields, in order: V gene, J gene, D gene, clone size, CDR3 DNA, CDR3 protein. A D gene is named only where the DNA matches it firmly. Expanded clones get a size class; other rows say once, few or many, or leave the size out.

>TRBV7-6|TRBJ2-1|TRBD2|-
TGTGCCAGCAGCTTGTCCGGGACTAGCGGGGGGGCCCACAATGAGCAGTTCTTC
CASSLSGTSGGAHNEQFF
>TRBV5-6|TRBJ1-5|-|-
TGTGCCAGCAGCTCAGACTTGAGCAATCAGCCCCAGCATTTT
CASSSDLSNQPQHF
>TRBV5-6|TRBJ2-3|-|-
TGTGCCAGCAGCTTGGGGACATCCCCAGATACGCAGTATTTT
CASSLGTSPDTQYF
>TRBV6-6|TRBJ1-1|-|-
TGTGCCAGCGCGCAACGAACACAGGGAACTGAAGCTTTCTTT
CASAQRTQGTEAFF
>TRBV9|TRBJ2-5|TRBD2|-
TGTGCCAGCAGCCTGGGGGGGGGACAAGAGACCCAGTACTTC
CASSLGGGQETQYF
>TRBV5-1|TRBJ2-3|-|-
TGCGCCAGCAGCTCTTTGGACTACCCCACAGATACGCAGTATTTT
CASSSLDYPTDTQYF
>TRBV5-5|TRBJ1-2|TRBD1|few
TGTGCCAGCAGCCCCGATAGGTGGGCAGGGGGACTCCATGGCTACACCTTC
CASSPDRWAGGLHGYTF
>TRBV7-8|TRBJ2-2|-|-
TGTGCCAGCTCGCCGGGGGTAACCGGGGAGCTGTTTTTT
CASSPGVTGELFF
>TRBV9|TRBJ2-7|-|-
TGTGCCAGCAGCGTAGGGGGGGAAACCTACGAGCAGTACTTC
CASSVGGETYEQYF
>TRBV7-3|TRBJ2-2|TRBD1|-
TGTGCCAGCAGCCCCCAAGGTGACAGGGCAAGAGGGACCGGGGAGCTGTTTTTT
CASSPQGDRARGTGELFF
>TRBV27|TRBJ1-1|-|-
TGTGCCAGCACCTCTCGTGCAGGCTCCACTGAAGCTTTCTTT
CASTSRAGSTEAFF
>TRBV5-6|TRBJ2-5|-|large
TGTGCCAGCAGCTTGGCCGGCAGGGCGTACCAAGAGACCCAGTACTTC
CASSLAGRAYQETQYF
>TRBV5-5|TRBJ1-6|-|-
TGTGCCAGCAGCTTTGAGGGGAGGTTCGGGCTTAATTCACCCCTCCACTTT
CASSFEGRFGLNSPLHF
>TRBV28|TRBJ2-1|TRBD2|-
TGTGCCAGCAGTTTATGGACTAGCGGGGATTCAAACAATGAGCAGTTCTTC
CASSLWTSGDSNNEQFF
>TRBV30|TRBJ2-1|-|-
TGTGCCTGGAGTGTTGGGACAAACAATGAGCAGTTCTTC
CAWSVGTNNEQFF
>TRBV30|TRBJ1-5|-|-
TGTGCCTGGAGTGAGGGGGTGGGGGCTCAGCCCCAGCATTTT
CAWSEGVGAQPQHF
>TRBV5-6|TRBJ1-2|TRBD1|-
TGTGCCACCCATGACAGGGAGAGGATGGATGGCTACACCTTC
CATHDRERMDGYTF
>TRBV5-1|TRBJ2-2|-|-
TGCGCCAGCAGCGACCGGGGTCCCGGGGAGCTGTTTTTT
CASSDRGPGELFF
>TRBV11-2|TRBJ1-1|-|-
TGTGCCAGCAGCCCCCAAAGGGGCACTGAAGCTTTCTTT
CASSPQRGTEAFF
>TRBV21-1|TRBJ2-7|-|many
TGTGCCAGCAGCCCGATGAAGGGGGGACAGGGCCACGAGCAGTACTTC
CASSPMKGGQGHEQYF
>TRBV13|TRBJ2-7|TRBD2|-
TGTGCCAGCAGTCATACTTTAGCGGGAAACTCCTACGAGCAGTACTTC
CASSHTLAGNSYEQYF
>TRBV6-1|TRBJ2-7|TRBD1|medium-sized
TGTGCCAGCAGTGAGGGGGACAGCTCCTACGAGCAGTACTTC
CASSEGDSSYEQYF
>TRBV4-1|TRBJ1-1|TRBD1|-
TGCGCCAGCAGCCAACCAGGACAGGGCGGGAACACTGAAGCTTTCTTT
CASSQPGQGGNTEAFF
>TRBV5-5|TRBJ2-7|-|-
TGTGCCAGCAGCTTGTACGAGGGAACCCACGAGCAGTACTTC
CASSLYEGTHEQYF
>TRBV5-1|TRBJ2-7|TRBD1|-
TGCGCCAGCAGCCGAGACAGGGGAGATTTCTACGAGCAGTACTTC
CASSRDRGDFYEQYF
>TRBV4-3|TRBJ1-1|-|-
TGCGCCAGCAGCCCAGGTCTAGGCCAGGGGAACACTGAAGCTTTCTTT
CASSPGLGQGNTEAFF
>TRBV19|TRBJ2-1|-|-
TGTGCCAGTGGGGTAGCGTATGAGCAGTTCTTC
CASGVAYEQFF
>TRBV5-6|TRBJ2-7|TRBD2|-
TGTGCCAGCAGCTTGGGGGGGGGAGCGGAGCAGTACTTC
CASSLGGGAEQYF
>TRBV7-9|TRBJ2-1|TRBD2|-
TGTGCCAGCAGCTTAGGAAGAGTAGCGGGTGGTCCCTACAATGAGCAGTTCTTC
CASSLGRVAGGPYNEQFF
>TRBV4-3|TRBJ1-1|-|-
TGCGCCAGCAGCCAAGATCGGGTAGTAACGAACACTGAAGCTTTCTTT
CASSQDRVVTNTEAFF
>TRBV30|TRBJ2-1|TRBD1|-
TGTGCCTGGAGTGTACCCGCGACAGGGGGGGGTAATGAGCAGTTCTTC
CAWSVPATGGGNEQFF
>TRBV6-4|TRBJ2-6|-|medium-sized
TGTGCCAGCAGTGACGGGAGGAGCGGGGCCAACGTCCTGACTTTC
CASSDGRSGANVLTF
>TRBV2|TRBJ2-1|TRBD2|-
TGTGCCAGCAGTGAACCGCGCGGACTAGCGGGGGGCCCCTACAATGAGCAGTTCTTC
CASSEPRGLAGGPYNEQFF
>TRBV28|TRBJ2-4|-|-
TGTGCCAGCAGAAAACTATGGCGGAGGAGGGGGCAAATGGGCATTCAGTACTTC
CASRKLWRRRGQMGIQYF